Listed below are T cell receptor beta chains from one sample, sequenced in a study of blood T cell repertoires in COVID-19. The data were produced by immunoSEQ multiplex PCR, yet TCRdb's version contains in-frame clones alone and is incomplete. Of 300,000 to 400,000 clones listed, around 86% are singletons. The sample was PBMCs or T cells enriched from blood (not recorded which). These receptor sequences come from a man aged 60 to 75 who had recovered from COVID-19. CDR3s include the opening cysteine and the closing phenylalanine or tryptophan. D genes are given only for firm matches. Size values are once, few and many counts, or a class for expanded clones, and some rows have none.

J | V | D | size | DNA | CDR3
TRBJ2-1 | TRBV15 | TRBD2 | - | TGTGCCACCAGCAGAGATCGCGCTAGCGGGTACAATGAGCAGTTCTTC | CATSRDRASGYNEQFF
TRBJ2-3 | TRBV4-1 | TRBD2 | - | TGCGCCAGCAGCCGTGGGGGGGGCACAGATACGCAGTATTTT | CASSRGGGTDTQYF
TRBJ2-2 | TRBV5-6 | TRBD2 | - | TGTGCCAGCAGCCCTAACCCAGCGGGAAACACCGGGGAGCTGTTTTTT | CASSPNPAGNTGELFF
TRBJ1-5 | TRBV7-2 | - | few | TGTGCCAGCAGCCCTCGACAGGTTGGCAATCAGCCCCAGCATTTT | CASSPRQVGNQPQHF
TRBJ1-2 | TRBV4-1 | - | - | TGCGCCAGCAGCCAGGAGGGGACTAACTATGGCTACACCTTC | CASSQEGTNYGYTF
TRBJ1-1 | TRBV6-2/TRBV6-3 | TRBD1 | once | TGTGCCAGCAGCCCCGCAGGGGGTTTATCTTTCTTT | CASSPAGGLSFF
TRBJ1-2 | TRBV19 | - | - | TGTGCCAGTAGTATAGCGGACTATGGCTACACCTTC | CASSIADYGYTF
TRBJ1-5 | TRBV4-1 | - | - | TGCGCCAGCAGCCAAGATCGGGGGGGGATGGGCAATCAGCCCCAGCATTTT | CASSQDRGGMGNQPQHF
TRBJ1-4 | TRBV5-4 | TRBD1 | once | TGTGCCAGCAGCTCGTCCCGGGACAGGGGAAATGAAAAACTGTTTTTT | CASSSSRDRGNEKLFF
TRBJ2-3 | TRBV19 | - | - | TGTGCCAGTAGTAATGACCCCTTAGCGTCTAGCACAGATACGCAGTATTTT | CASSNDPLASSTDTQYF
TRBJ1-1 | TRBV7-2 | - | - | TGTGCCAGCAGCCCCTCGGTGAACACTGAAGCTTTCTTT | CASSPSVNTEAFF
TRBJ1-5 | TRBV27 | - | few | TGTGCCAGCAGTTTAGGACGACAGGGCAATCAGCCCCAGCATTTT | CASSLGRQGNQPQHF
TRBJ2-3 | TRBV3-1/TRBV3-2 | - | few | TGTGCCAGCAGCCGTTTGAGGACAGATACGCAGTATTTT | CASSRLRTDTQYF
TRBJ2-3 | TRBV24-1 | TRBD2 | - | TGTGCCACTGGAAGTCAGCGGGAGGCCACAGATACGCAGTATTTT | CATGSQREATDTQYF
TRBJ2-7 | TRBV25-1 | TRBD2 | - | TGTGCCAGCGGACTAGCGGGGGCCTACGAGCAGTACTTC | CASGLAGAYEQYF
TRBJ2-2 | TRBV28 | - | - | TGTGCCAGCAGTTTCAGGAACACCGGGGAGCTGTTTTTT | CASSFRNTGELFF
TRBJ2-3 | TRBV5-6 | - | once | TGTGCCAGCAGCCCCCAGCCGGGTTACGGGACAGATACGCAGTATTTT | CASSPQPGYGTDTQYF
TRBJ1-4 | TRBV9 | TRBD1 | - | TGTGCCAGCAGCCTCCGACAGGGACCGGATGAAAAACTGTTTTTT | CASSLRQGPDEKLFF
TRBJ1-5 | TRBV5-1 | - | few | TGCGCCAGCCATACAGGGAATCAGCCCCAGCATTTT | CASHTGNQPQHF
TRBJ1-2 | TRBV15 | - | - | TGTGCCACCAGAACGGACAGATATTATGGCTACACCTTC | CATRTDRYYGYTF
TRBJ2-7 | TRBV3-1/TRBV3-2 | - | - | TGTGCCAGCAGCCAAGTTACAGGTATACCCTACGAGCAGTACTTC | CASSQVTGIPYEQYF
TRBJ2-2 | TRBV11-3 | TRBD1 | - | TGTGCCAGCAGCTCAGGGGGCTGGAACACCGGGGAGCTGTTTTTT | CASSSGGWNTGELFF